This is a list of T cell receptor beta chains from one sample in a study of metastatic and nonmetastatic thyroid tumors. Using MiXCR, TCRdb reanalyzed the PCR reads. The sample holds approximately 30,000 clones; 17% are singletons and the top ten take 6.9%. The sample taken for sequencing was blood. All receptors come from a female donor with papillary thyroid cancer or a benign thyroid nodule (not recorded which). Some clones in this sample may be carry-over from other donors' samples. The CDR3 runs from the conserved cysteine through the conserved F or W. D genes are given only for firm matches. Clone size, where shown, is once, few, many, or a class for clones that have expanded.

TGTGCCAGCAGTGAGTGGCCGATCAATCAGCCCCAGCATTTT,CASSEWPINQPQHF,TRBJ1-5,NA,TRBV6-1,many
TGTGCCAGCAGTTTAGGGCTAGCGGGGGGCCAAGAGACCCAGTACTTC,CASSLGLAGGQETQYF,TRBJ2-5,TRBD2,TRBV28,few
TGTGCCAGCAGTGAAGTGGGGACAGGGTTCTACGAGCAGTACTTC,CASSEVGTGFYEQYF,TRBJ2-7,TRBD1,TRBV6-1,medium-sized
TGTGCCTGGAGCCACGGCTACGGACCCCGGGTGAACGAGCAGTACTTC,CAWSHGYGPRVNEQYF,TRBJ2-7,NA,TRBV30,many
TGTGCCAGCAGCTTAATGGGAGGGGTCTCCTACAATGAGCAGTTCTTC,CASSLMGGVSYNEQFF,TRBJ2-1,TRBD2,TRBV7-3,once
TGTGCAAGCAGGGCCCGTGACTATGGCTACACCTTC,CASRARDYGYTF,TRBJ1-2,NA,TRBV25-1,many
TGCGCCAGCAGCCAGGTGGGAACCGGGACACAGACTGAAGCTTTCTTT,CASSQVGTGTQTEAFF,TRBJ1-1,NA,TRBV4-1,many
TGTGCCAGCAGCTTAAACAGGGATCGCTACGAGCAGTACTTC,CASSLNRDRYEQYF,TRBJ2-7,NA,TRBV7-3,NA
TGCGCCAGCAGCCAAGCAGGGACTTCTGGAAACACCATATATTTT,CASSQAGTSGNTIYF,TRBJ1-3,NA,TRBV4-1,once
TGTGCCAGCAGCCCTTCCGTCCTAGCGGCAGGCACAGATACGCAGTATTTT,CASSPSVLAAGTDTQYF,TRBJ2-3,TRBD2,TRBV28,NA
TGTGCCAGTAAGGCGAGGGAGGGCCAAGAGACCCAGTACTTC,CASKAREGQETQYF,TRBJ2-5,TRBD2,TRBV19,many
TGTGCCAGTATGGGGACAGCGAACACCGGGGAGCTGTTTTTT,CASMGTANTGELFF,TRBJ2-2,TRBD1,TRBV19,few
TGTGCCATCAGTGAGTCGGGCGCGAACACTGAAGCTTTCTTT,CAISESGANTEAFF,TRBJ1-1,NA,TRBV10-3,many
TGTGCCAGTAGGAAAGCGGGAGGGTCAAATCCCACCGGGGAGCTGTTTTTT,CASRKAGGSNPTGELFF,TRBJ2-2,TRBD2,TRBV19,many
TGTGCCAGCAGCTTAAGACAGGGGGCGGATGAGCAGTTCTTC,CASSLRQGADEQFF,TRBJ2-1,TRBD1,TRBV7-3,many